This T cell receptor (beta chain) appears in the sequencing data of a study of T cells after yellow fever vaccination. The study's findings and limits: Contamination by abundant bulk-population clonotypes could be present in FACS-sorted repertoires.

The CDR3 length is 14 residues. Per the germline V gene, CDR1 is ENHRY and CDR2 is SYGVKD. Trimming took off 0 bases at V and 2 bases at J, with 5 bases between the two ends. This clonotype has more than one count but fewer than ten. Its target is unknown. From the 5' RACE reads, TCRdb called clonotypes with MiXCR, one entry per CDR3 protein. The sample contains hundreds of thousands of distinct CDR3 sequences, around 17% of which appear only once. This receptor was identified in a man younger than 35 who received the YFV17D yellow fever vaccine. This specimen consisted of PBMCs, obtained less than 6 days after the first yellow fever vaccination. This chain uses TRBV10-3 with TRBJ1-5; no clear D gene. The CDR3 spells CAISESPGNQPQHF. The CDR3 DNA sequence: TGTGCCATCAGTGAGTCCCCCGGCAATCAGCCCCAGCATTTT.